This T cell receptor beta chain stems from a study of blood T cell repertoires in COVID-19. Looking at the study overall: COVID-19 samples, acute and convalescent, were from the United States, Italy and Spain. Sources were T cells, B-cell-depleted T cells, or PBMCs; the material itself was cDNA or gDNA.

In the original workflow: Estimation of nucleated cell counts was performed using reference gene primer amplification. Some clones are missing from TCRdb's copy, which holds only in-frame ones; the method was immunoSEQ multiplex PCR. V and J calls and clone size are those listed in that table; D and trimming were worked out from the DNA. This table holds around 180,000 clones, roughly 86% found once. This TCR was sampled from a woman in her twenties or thirties with active or convalescent COVID-19. Sequenced: peripheral blood.

CDR3 region: CASRLAASSYNEQFF. CDR3 nucleotides: TGTGCCAGCAGACTAGCGGCCAGCTCCTACAATGAGCAGTTCTTC. V gene TRBV27 combines with J gene TRBJ2-1, with 8 bases matching TRBD2. With 6 bases clipped from V and 0 bases from J, the junction kept 4 bases outside the gene matches. This CDR3 spans 15 amino acids. Germline V CDR1 and CDR2: MNHEY, SMNVEV (reference sequence).